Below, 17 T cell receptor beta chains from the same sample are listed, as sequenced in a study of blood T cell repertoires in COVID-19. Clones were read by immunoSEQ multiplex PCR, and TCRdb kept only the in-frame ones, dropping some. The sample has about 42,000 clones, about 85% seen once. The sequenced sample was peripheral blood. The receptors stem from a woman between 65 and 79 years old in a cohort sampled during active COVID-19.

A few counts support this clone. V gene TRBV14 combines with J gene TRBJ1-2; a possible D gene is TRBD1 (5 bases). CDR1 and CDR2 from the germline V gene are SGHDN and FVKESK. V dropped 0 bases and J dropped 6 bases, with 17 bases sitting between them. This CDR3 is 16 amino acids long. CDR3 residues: CASSQDSGQALHGYTF. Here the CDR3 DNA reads TGTGCCAGCAGCCAAGATTCTGGACAAGCCTTACATGGCTACACCTTC.

CDR3 in amino acids: CASSQQGGGQPQHF. The CDR3 DNA reads TGTGCCAGCAGCCAACAGGGCGGGGGACAGCCCCAGCATTTT. This rearrangement joins TRBV2 to TRBJ1-5, with D perhaps matching TRBD1 (6 bases). Deletions cut 6 bases from V and 7 bases from J, with 16 bases between. The length of the CDR3 is 14 residues. Germline V lookup: CDR1 SNHLY, CDR2 FYNNEI.

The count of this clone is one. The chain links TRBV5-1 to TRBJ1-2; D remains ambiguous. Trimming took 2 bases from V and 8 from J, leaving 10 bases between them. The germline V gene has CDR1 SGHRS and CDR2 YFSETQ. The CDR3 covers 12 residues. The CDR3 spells CASSLTGFGYTF. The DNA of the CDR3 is TGCGCCAGCAGCTTAACCGGGTTCGGCTACACCTTC.

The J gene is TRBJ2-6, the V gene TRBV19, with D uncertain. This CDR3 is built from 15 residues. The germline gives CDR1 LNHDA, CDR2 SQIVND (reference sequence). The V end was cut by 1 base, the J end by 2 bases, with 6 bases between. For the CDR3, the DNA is TGTGCCAGTAGTATAGGCCGGGCTGGGGCCAACGTCCTGACTTTC. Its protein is CASSIGRAGANVLTF. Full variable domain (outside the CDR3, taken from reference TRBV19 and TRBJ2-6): DGGITQSPKYLFRKEGQNVTLSCEQNLNHDAMYWYRQDPGQGLRLIYYSQIVNDFQKGDIAEGYSVSREKKESFPLTVTSAQKNPTAFYLCASSIGRAGANVLTFGAGSRLTVL.

The CDR3 region has the DNA TGTGCCAGCAGCCTCGGGGGGGTCGGGGCCAACGTCCTGACTTTC. It specifies CASSLGGVGANVLTF. V is TRBV5-4 and J is TRBJ2-6; 8 nucleotides match TRBD2. CDR3 length equals 15 residues. The V segment lost 4 bases and the J segment 4 bases; nucleotides outside the gene matches: 4. Germline values: CDR1 SGHNT, CDR2 YYREEE (reference sequence).

The CDR3 protein is CASSYVGGGELFF. The CDR3 coding sequence is TGTGCCAGCAGTTACGTCGGGGGCGGGGAGCTGTTTTTT. The chain employs TRBV6-5 and TRBJ2-2; maybe TRBD2 (6 bases). The CDR3 has 13 amino acids. The V end was cut by 2 bases, the J end by 7 bases, with 8 bases between. Germline-derived CDR1 and CDR2 are MNHEY and SVGAGI.

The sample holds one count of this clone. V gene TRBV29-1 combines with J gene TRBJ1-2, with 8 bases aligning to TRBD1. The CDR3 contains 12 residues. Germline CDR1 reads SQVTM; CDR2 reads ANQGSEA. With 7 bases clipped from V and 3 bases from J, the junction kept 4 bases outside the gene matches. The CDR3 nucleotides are TGCAGCGCTAAGACAGGGGACTATGGCTACACCTTC. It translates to CSAKTGDYGYTF.

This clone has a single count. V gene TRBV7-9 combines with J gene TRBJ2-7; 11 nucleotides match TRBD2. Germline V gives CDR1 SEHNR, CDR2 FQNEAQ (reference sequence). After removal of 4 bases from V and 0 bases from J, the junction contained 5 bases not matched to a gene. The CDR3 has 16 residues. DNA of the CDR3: TGTGCCAGCAGCTCCGGGACTAGCGGCTTCTCCTACGAGCAGTACTTC. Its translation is CASSSGTSGFSYEQYF.

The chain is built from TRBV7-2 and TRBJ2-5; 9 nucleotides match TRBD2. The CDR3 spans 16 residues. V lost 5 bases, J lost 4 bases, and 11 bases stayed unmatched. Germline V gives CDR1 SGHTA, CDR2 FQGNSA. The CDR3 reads CASSPILSGSRETQYF. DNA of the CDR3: TGTGCCAGCAGCCCGATTCTTAGCGGGAGCAGAGAGACCCAGTACTTC.

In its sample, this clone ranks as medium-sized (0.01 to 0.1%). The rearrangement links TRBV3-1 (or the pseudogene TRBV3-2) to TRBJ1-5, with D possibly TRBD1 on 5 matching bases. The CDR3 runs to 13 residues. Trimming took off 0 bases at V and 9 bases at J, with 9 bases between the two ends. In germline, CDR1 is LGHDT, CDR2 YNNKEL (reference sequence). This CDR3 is CASSQDDRAPQHF. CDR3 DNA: TGTGCCAGCAGCCAAGACGACAGAGCGCCCCAGCATTTT.

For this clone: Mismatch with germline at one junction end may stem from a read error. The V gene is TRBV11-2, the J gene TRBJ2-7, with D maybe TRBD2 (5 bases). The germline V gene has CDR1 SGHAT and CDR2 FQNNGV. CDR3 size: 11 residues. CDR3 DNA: TGTGCCAGCAGAGAGAGCGGTAAGGTACTCTTC. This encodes CASRESGKVLF.

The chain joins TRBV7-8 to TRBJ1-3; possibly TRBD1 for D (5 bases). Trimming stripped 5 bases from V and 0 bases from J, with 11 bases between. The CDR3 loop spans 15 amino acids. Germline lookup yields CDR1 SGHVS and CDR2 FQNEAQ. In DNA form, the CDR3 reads TGTGCCAGCAGCCAACAGGAGTACTCTGGAAACACCATATATTTT. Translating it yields CASSQQEYSGNTIYF.

CDR3 region: CASSIPGGSGANVLTF. The CDR3 DNA reads as TGTGCCAGTAGTATCCCCGGGGGCTCTGGGGCCAACGTCCTGACTTTC. The rearrangement joins TRBV19 to TRBJ2-6, with D possibly matching TRBD2 (6 bases). Trimming took off 3 bases at V and 0 bases at J, with 9 bases between the two ends. This CDR3 has 16 amino acids. The germline V gene has CDR1 LNHDA and CDR2 SQIVND (reference sequence).

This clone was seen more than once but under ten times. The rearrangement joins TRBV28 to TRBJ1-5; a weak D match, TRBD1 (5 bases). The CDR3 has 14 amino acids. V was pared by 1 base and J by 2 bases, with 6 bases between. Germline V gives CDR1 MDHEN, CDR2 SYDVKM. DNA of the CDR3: TGTGCCAGCAGTTTATCCAGGGGCAATCAGCCCCAGCATTTT. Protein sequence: CASSLSRGNQPQHF.

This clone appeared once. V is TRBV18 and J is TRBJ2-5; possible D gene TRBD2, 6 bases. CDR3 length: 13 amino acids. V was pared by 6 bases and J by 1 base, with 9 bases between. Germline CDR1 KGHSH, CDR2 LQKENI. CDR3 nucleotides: TGTGCCAGCTCTCGGGACTTCCAAGAGACCCAGTACTTC. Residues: CASSRDFQETQYF.

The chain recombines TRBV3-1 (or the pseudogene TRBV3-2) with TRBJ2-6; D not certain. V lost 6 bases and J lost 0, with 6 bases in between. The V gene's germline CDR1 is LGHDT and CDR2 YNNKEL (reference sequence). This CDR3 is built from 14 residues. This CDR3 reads CASSVSSGANVLTF. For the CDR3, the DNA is TGTGCCAGCAGTGTGAGCTCTGGGGCCAACGTCCTGACTTTC.

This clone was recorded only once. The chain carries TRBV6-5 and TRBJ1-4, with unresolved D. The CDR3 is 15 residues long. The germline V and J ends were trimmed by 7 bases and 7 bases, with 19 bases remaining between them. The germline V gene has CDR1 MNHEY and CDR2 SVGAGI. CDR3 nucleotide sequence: TGTGCCAGCACGCAGATCGGATACGGGAGTGAAAAACTGTTTTTT. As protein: CASTQIGYGSEKLFF.